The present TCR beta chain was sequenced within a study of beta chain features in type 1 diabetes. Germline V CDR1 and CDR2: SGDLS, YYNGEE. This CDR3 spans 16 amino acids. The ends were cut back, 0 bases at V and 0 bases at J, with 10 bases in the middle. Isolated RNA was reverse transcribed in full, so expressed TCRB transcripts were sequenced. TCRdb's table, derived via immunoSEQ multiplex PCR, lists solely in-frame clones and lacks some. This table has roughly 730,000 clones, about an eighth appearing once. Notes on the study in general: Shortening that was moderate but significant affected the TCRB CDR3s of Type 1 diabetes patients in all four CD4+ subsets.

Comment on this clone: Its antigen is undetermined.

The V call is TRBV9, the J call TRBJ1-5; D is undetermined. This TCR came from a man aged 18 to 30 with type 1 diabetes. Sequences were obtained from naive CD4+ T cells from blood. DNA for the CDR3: TGTGCCAGCAGCGTAGGTCCCTCGTATAGCAATCAGCCCCAGCATTTT. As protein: CASSVGPSYSNQPQHF.